The next 32 T cell receptor beta chains were all read from a single sample in a study of T-cell reconstitution after alpha-beta-depleted transplantation in children. Researchers prepared the TCRbeta library using unique molecular identifiers, the study reports. TCRdb itself ran the PCR reads through MiXCR, one entry per CDR3 protein. Counted here are about 980,000 distinct CDR3 sequences, about 30% occurring once; the ten biggest clones make up 28%. This specimen consisted of PBMCs, mostly from graft donor cells, obtained 360 days after TCRalphabeta/CD19-depleted stem cell transplant. The receptors were gathered from a boy in the first two years of life who had a stem cell transplant for SCID, so the T cells may come from the graft donor.

This clonotype has only a few counts. The chain carries TRBV4-1 and TRBJ1-5; D is uncertain. This CDR3 spans 15 amino acids. Per the germline V gene, CDR1 is MGHRA and CDR2 is YSYEKL. Deletions cut 0 bases from V and 9 bases from J, with 15 bases between. CDR3 DNA: TGCGCCAGCAGCCAAGATCTACAGCCGGTGTGGCCCCAGCATTTT. Amino acid sequence: CASSQDLQPVWPQHF.

V gene TRBV24-1 combines with J gene TRBJ2-1; the match to TRBD1 covers 10 bases. There are 16 residues in the CDR3. Trimming cost V 4 bases and J 8 bases; bases outside gene matches: 10. Germline loops: CDR1 KGHDR, CDR2 SFDVKD. In DNA, the CDR3 is TGTGCCACCAGTGACCCGACAGGGGGCGCGACTCATGAGCAGTTCTTC. Encoded protein: CATSDPTGGATHEQFF.

The chain couples TRBV4-2 to TRBJ1-1, with 10 bases fitting TRBD1. The V and J ends lost 0 bases and 1 base, in that order; junction bases with no gene match: 8. Germline values: CDR1 LGHNA, CDR2 YNFKEQ. This CDR3 comprises 18 residues. As DNA, the CDR3 is TGTGCCAGCAGCCAAGATGGGGGACAGGGGCGGAGGAACACTGAAGCTTTCTTT. Translating it yields CASSQDGGQGRRNTEAFF.

J is TRBJ2-1 and V is TRBV5-1; TRBD2 matches at 10 bases. With V trimmed by 1 base and J by 8 bases, 9 bases remained unmatched. Per germline, CDR1 SGHRS and CDR2 YFSETQ. CDR3 length equals 16 residues. The CDR3 DNA reads TGCGCCAGCAGCTTGAGCACTAGCGGGGAGGGGGATGAGCAGTTCTTC. This gives the protein CASSLSTSGEGDEQFF.

The chain has TRBV19 and TRBJ2-2; D possibly corresponds to TRBD2 (5 bases). Germline V lookup: CDR1 LNHDA, CDR2 SQIVND (reference sequence). V dropped 3 bases and J dropped 10 bases, with 15 bases sitting between them. This CDR3 is 14 amino acids long. In nucleotides, the CDR3 is TGTGCCAGTAGTATTGGGCCGGGGTTCGTGGAGCTGTTTTTT. As protein: CASSIGPGFVELFF.

This chain connects TRBV19 to TRBJ1-2; 7 nucleotides align to TRBD1. The V gene end was trimmed by 10 bases and the J gene end by 3 bases; junction bases not matched to a gene: 11. Germline-derived CDR1 and CDR2 are LNHDA and SQIVND (reference sequence). This CDR3 comprises 14 residues. CDR3: CATRQGIGDYGYTF. The CDR3 bases are TGTGCCACACGACAGGGCATAGGGGACTATGGCTACACCTTC.

The rearrangement uses TRBV5-1 and TRBJ2-7; 8 bases are a match to TRBD1. The CDR3 has 15 residues. In germline, CDR1 is SGHRS, CDR2 YFSETQ. Trimming removed 5 bases from V and 0 bases from J; junction bases left unmatched: 7. The CDR3 reads CASRQGQGSSYEQYF. The CDR3 DNA reads as TGCGCCAGCAGACAAGGACAGGGAAGCTCCTACGAGCAGTACTTC.

This clonotype was seen repeatedly, ten times or more. At one end the junction does not follow the germline gene, possibly because of a read error. The chain uses TRBV5-1 and TRBJ2-3, with 12 bases matching TRBD2. The CDR3 has 15 amino acids. From germline, CDR1 is SGHRS and CDR2 YFSETQ. In DNA form, the CDR3 reads TGTGCCAGCAGCTTGGGACTAGCGGGCGCAGATACGCAGTATTTT. This codes for CASSLGLAGADTQYF.

The chain has TRBV4-1 and TRBJ1-3; a weak D match, TRBD1 (5 bases). The CDR3 contains 18 residues. Between the trimmed V and J ends, which lost 0 bases and 4 bases, there was a span of 19 bases. Germline-derived CDR1 and CDR2 are MGHRA and YSYEKL. DNA for the CDR3: TGCGCCAGCAGCCAAGATCGTTGGGGGGATTCGTCCGGAAACACCATATATTTT. It translates to CASSQDRWGDSSGNTIYF.

The chain is built from TRBV29-1 and TRBJ2-2, with TRBD2 matching 7 bases. Germline trimming cut 4 bases from V and 0 bases from J; bases unmatched to any gene: 5. The V gene's germline CDR1 is SQVTM and CDR2 ANQGSEA. CDR3 length equals 15 residues. The CDR3 nucleotides are TGCAGCGTTGTTCCCAGCGGGGCGAACACCGGGGAGCTGTTTTTT. Its translation: CSVVPSGANTGELFF.

A few counts support this clonotype. The chain links TRBV20-1 to TRBJ2-2; D might be TRBD1 (6 bases). Trimming took 3 bases from V and 6 from J, leaving 17 bases between them. The CDR3 covers 15 residues. The germline V gene encodes CDR1 DFQATT and CDR2 SNEGSKA (reference sequence). CDR3 in DNA: TGCAGTGCTAGTTCCTGGGGGCGACCCCCCGGGGAGCTGTTTTTT. Protein sequence: CSASSWGRPPGELFF.

This clonotype was detected only a few times. The chain has TRBV4-1 and TRBJ2-7, with a tentative D call TRBD2 (5 bases). Germline V lookup: CDR1 MGHRA, CDR2 YSYEKL. The CDR3 totals 15 residues. The germline V and J ends were trimmed by 4 bases and 3 bases, with 16 bases remaining between them. CDR3 DNA sequence: TGCGCCAGCAGCCTGGTGACTACCACTATCTACGAGCAGTACTTC. It codes for CASSLVTTTIYEQYF.

This clonotype was found a few times. CDR3 sequence: CASSFLTGHLPLHF. The CDR3 DNA reads TGTGCCAGCAGTTTCTTAACGGGACACCTACCCCTCCACTTT. The chain couples TRBV28 to TRBJ1-6, with a weak D call TRBD1 (6 bases). The CDR3 totals 14 residues. Germline-derived CDR1 and CDR2 are MDHEN and SYDVKM. V lost 3 bases and J 12 bases, leaving 15 bases between the germline ends.

V gene TRBV2 combines with J gene TRBJ2-3; the match to TRBD2 covers 12 bases. Trimming removed 6 bases from V and 4 bases from J; junction bases left unmatched: 11. From germline, CDR1 is SNHLY and CDR2 FYNNEI. The CDR3 sequence is 17 residues long. CDR3 sequence reads: CASSKTSGGGVSDTQYF. CDR3 bases: TGTGCCAGCAGCAAGACTAGCGGGGGAGGAGTATCAGATACGCAGTATTTT.

The chain recombines TRBV20-1 with TRBJ2-2; D is perhaps TRBD1 (6 bases). The germline V gene encodes CDR1 DFQATT and CDR2 SNEGSKA (reference sequence). Trimming cost V 0 bases and J 1 base, with 9 bases left between them. The CDR3 loop spans 15 amino acids. The CDR3 nucleotides are TGCAGTGCTAGAGATACCAGGGGGAACACCGGGGAGCTGTTTTTT. This codes for CSARDTRGNTGELFF.

J is TRBJ1-1 and V is TRBV12-3 or TRBV12-4; no definite D call. The CDR3 has 13 amino acids. Trimming pared 5 bases from V and 3 bases from J, leaving 10 bases between. The DNA for the CDR3 is TGTGCCAGCAGTCACAACAGAGACACTGAAGCTTTCTTT. It encodes CASSHNRDTEAFF.

There are a few counts of this clonotype. This rearrangement joins TRBV20-1 to TRBJ1-2; weak D call: TRBD1 (5 bases). V gave up 2 bases and J gave up 2 bases, with 12 bases separating them. This CDR3 has 14 amino acids. From germline, CDR1 is DFQATT and CDR2 SNEGSKA (reference sequence). The CDR3 sequence is CSARMAGLNYGYTF. CDR3 coding DNA: TGCAGTGCTAGAATGGCAGGGCTGAACTATGGCTACACCTTC.

The chain employs TRBV5-6 and TRBJ2-1, with TRBD2 matching over 12 bases. The CDR3 contains 16 residues. The ends lost 1 base at V and 6 bases at J; junction bases unmatched: 5. The germline V gene has CDR1 SGHDT and CDR2 YYEEEE. CDR3 in amino acids: CASSLLGLAGSNEQFF. The CDR3, as DNA: TGTGCCAGCAGCTTGCTAGGACTAGCGGGGTCCAATGAGCAGTTCTTC.

This clonotype showed up just a few times. The V and J genes are TRBV5-1 and TRBJ2-1; D is ambiguous. The CDR3 consists of 13 residues. The germline V gene encodes CDR1 SGHRS and CDR2 YFSETQ. With 0 bases removed from V and 9 bases from J, the gap between germline ends came to 10 bases. The CDR3 sequence: CASSLVIWGEQFF. The DNA for the CDR3 is TGCGCCAGCAGCTTGGTCATCTGGGGTGAGCAGTTCTTC.

This clonotype was observed a few times. The rearrangement uses TRBV6-1 and TRBJ1-5; TRBD1 agrees at 11 bases. CDR1 MNHNS and CDR2 SASEGT come from the germline V gene. V shed 8 bases, J shed 4 bases, and the junction held 4 bases outside the gene matches. The CDR3 loop spans 14 amino acids. Written as DNA, the CDR3 is TGTGCCAGCCGGGACAGGGGGTATAATCAGCCCCAGCATTTT. It codes for CASRDRGYNQPQHF.

This chain uses TRBV4-1 with TRBJ1-2, with a possible D match to TRBD1 (6 bases). V was pared by 0 bases and J by 4 bases, with 12 bases between. The CDR3 covers 15 residues. CDR1 MGHRA and CDR2 YSYEKL come from the germline V gene. CDR3 loop: CASSQEHGGGYGYTF. The CDR3 nucleotides are TGCGCCAGCAGCCAAGAACACGGGGGCGGCTATGGCTACACCTTC.

This clonotype has a handful of counts. The genes are TRBV6-1 and TRBJ2-1; 7 bases line up with TRBD1. Germline CDR1 MNHNS, CDR2 SASEGT. CDR3 size: 15 residues. With 7 bases clipped from V and 1 base from J, the junction kept 7 bases outside the gene matches. CDR3 DNA sequence: TGTGCCAGCAAACAGACAGGGTGGTCCTACAATGAGCAGTTCTTC. Translated, it gives CASKQTGWSYNEQFF.

The gene calls are TRBV20-1 and TRBJ2-5; TRBD2 matches at 10 bases. The germline V gene has CDR1 DFQATT and CDR2 SNEGSKA (reference sequence). There are 15 residues in the CDR3. After removal of 5 bases from V and 5 bases from J, the junction contained 11 bases not matched to a gene. CDR3 nucleotide sequence: TGCAGTGCTTTTCTAGCGGGAGTACTGCGGGAGACCCAGTACTTC. It is translated as CSAFLAGVLRETQYF.

This clonotype appeared a few times. The chain joins TRBV7-3 to TRBJ2-1; D gene ambiguous. Germline CDR1 SGHTA, CDR2 FQGTGA. The CDR3 sequence is 15 residues long. Trimming left V 0 bases short and J 8 bases short, with 14 bases between. The CDR3, as DNA: TGTGCCAGCAGCTTAACGCCCACCGGGTGGGATGAGCAGTTCTTC. Translation gives CASSLTPTGWDEQFF.

This clonotype turned up a few times. Here the CDR3 DNA reads TGCGCCAGCAGCCCAGGGACAGCGCCGGGAGGCTACACCTTC. It encodes CASSPGTAPGGYTF. The chain has TRBV4-3 and TRBJ1-2; 7 bases match TRBD1. The V segment lost 4 bases and the J segment 8 bases; nucleotides outside the gene matches: 10. Germline CDR1 is LGHNA and CDR2 is YSLEER. The CDR3 spans 14 residues.

The rearrangement joins TRBV12-3 or TRBV12-4 to TRBJ2-5, with TRBD1 identical over 9 bases. The CDR3 covers 14 residues. Germline trimming cut 4 bases from V and 5 bases from J; bases unmatched to any gene: 5. CDR3 amino acids: CASSSYRGRETQYF. CDR3 nucleotide sequence: TGTGCCAGCAGTTCCTACAGGGGGCGGGAGACCCAGTACTTC.

There are a few counts of this clonotype. The chain uses TRBV12-3 or TRBV12-4 and TRBJ1-1, with D perhaps TRBD1 (5 bases). This CDR3 is built from 17 residues. V lost 3 bases, J lost 2 bases, and 19 bases lay in between. The CDR3 here is CASSFFQGAGKNTEAFF. The DNA for the CDR3 is TGTGCCAGCAGTTTTTTCCAGGGTGCCGGAAAAAACACTGAAGCTTTCTTT.

This clonotype was detected many times. The rearrangement links TRBV4-1 to TRBJ1-1; 9 nucleotides agree with TRBD1. The CDR3 is 17 residues long. The V gene's germline CDR1 is MGHRA and CDR2 YSYEKL. The ends lost 4 bases at V and 0 bases at J; junction bases unmatched: 9. This chain's CDR3 is CASSPQGARLMNTEAFF. The CDR3 DNA sequence: TGCGCCAGCAGCCCACAGGGGGCTCGCCTTATGAACACTGAAGCTTTCTTT.

The rearrangement joins TRBV3-1 to TRBJ2-7; D is undetermined. V lost 4 bases and J 5 bases, leaving 9 bases between the germline ends. The CDR3 has 12 residues. Germline lookup yields CDR1 LGHDT and CDR2 YNNKEL (reference sequence). The CDR3 spells CASSLFPDEQYF. The CDR3 DNA follows: TGTGCCAGCAGCCTCTTCCCGGACGAGCAGTACTTC.

V is TRBV2 and J is TRBJ1-1; D uncertain. CDR1 is SNHLY and CDR2 is FYNNEI in the germline V gene. V dropped 10 bases and J dropped 5 bases, with 17 bases sitting between them. The CDR3 contains 13 residues. CDR3 DNA sequence: TGTGCCACCTCCAGCGGGGATGGGACTGAAGCTTTCTTT. It is translated as CATSSGDGTEAFF.

This clonotype was counted between two and nine times. The rearrangement links TRBV20-1 to TRBJ2-3; 9 positions agree with TRBD2. The CDR3 loop spans 17 amino acids. The V and J ends lost 1 base and 0 bases, in that order; junction bases with no gene match: 8. From germline, CDR1 is DFQATT and CDR2 SNEGSKA (reference sequence). The CDR3 DNA reads TGCAGTGCTAGAGCACTAGCGGGTGACCATAGCACAGATACGCAGTATTTT. The encoded protein is CSARALAGDHSTDTQYF.

This clonotype occurred a few times. The chain carries TRBV4-2 and TRBJ2-1; 8 bases match TRBD2. After removal of 1 base from V and 4 bases from J, the junction contained 3 bases not matched to a gene. Per germline, CDR1 LGHNA and CDR2 YNFKEQ. The CDR3 consists of 15 residues. The CDR3 region has the DNA TGTGCCAGCAGCCAAGTGGCTAGCGGGTACAATGAGCAGTTCTTC. Residues: CASSQVASGYNEQFF.